These T cell receptor beta chains were read from a single sample in a study of blood T cell repertoires in COVID-19. Sequencing used immunoSEQ multiplex PCR; TCRdb keeps in-frame clones, though not all of them. The data show around 72,000 clones, 81% seen once. The sample taken for sequencing was peripheral blood. The origin of the receptors is a woman in her 70s with acute or convalescent COVID-19. Both conserved end residues are part of each CDR3. The D gene is left open where the match is weak. A clone size is listed for some rows: how often the clone was seen (once, few, many), or a class if it is expanded.

d_call	clone_size	j_call	v_call	cdr3_nt	cdr3_aa
TRBD1	few	TRBJ1-2	TRBV5-4	TGTGCCAGCAGCTCCAGACAGGGGGCCCCACGGTATGGCTACACCTTC	CASSSRQGAPRYGYTF
TRBD1	once	TRBJ2-7	TRBV18	TGTGCCAGCGTGGGACAGGGGAGCTACGAGCAGTACTTC	CASVGQGSYEQYF
-	-	TRBJ1-2	TRBV6-5	TGTGCCAGCAGACTGTACAGCTCAAGCTATGGCTACACCTTC	CASRLYSSSYGYTF
-	once	TRBJ1-2	TRBV25-1	TGTGCCAGCAGTGTAGTACCTAACTATGGCTACACCTTC	CASSVVPNYGYTF
TRBD1	-	TRBJ1-3	TRBV2	TGTGCCAGCAGGGGACAGGGAAGAAACACCATATATTTT	CASRGQGRNTIYF
TRBD1	-	TRBJ2-5	TRBV14	TGTGCCAGCAGCCGAGATAAAGGACAGGGACCGTACCAAGAGACCCAGTACTTC	CASSRDKGQGPYQETQYF
TRBD2	-	TRBJ2-3	TRBV9	TGTGCCAGCAGCCACGGGACTAGCGGGAGTTCATGGGGAGATACGCAGTATTTT	CASSHGTSGSSWGDTQYF
-	once	TRBJ1-1	TRBV10-2	TGCGCCAGCAGTGGCAGGGTTCGGACTGAAGCTTTCTTT	CASSGRVRTEAFF
-	-	TRBJ1-2	TRBV14	TGTGCCAGCAGCCAAGCTGGCAGGGCCTATGGCTACACCTTC	CASSQAGRAYGYTF
-	-	TRBJ2-1	TRBV6-2/TRBV6-3	TGTGCCAGCAGTTACGAAGCGGAACCCTACAATGAGCAGTTCTTC	CASSYEAEPYNEQFF
TRBD1	-	TRBJ1-2	TRBV5-4	TGTGCCAGCAGCTTGAGGGACAGGGGGCGATATGGCTACACCTTC	CASSLRDRGRYGYTF
-	-	TRBJ2-6	TRBV19	TGTGCCAGTAGCCCGATGAGAGGGACTGGGGCCAACGTCCTGACTTTC	CASSPMRGTGANVLTF
TRBD2	-	TRBJ2-7	TRBV19	TGTGCCAGTAGTATGCTGAGCGGGAGCTCCTACGAGCAGTACTTC	CASSMLSGSSYEQYF
-	-	TRBJ2-7	TRBV3-1/TRBV3-2	TGTGCCAGCAGTACACAGGGCTCCGGAAGCGGCGAGCAGTACTTC	CASSTQGSGSGEQYF
TRBD1	-	TRBJ1-5	TRBV6-1	TGTGCCAGCAGTGAATGGGACAGGGCCCCTAATCAGCCCCAGCATTTT	CASSEWDRAPNQPQHF
TRBD2	-	TRBJ2-1	TRBV3-1/TRBV3-2	TGTGCCAGCAGCCAAGCGGGACTAGCGGGAGGGAGCTCCTACAATGAGCAGTTCTTC	CASSQAGLAGGSSYNEQFF
-	-	TRBJ1-6	TRBV28	TGTGCCAGCAGTTACGCTGGGGCGTATAATTCACCCCTCCACTTT	CASSYAGAYNSPLHF
TRBD2	-	TRBJ2-3	TRBV7-9	TGTGCCAGCAGCTTAGCGGGACTAGACAACACAGATACGCAGTATTTT	CASSLAGLDNTDTQYF
-	-	TRBJ1-1	TRBV7-9	TGTGCCAGCAGCTTAGTAGGGGCTGAAGCTTTCTTT	CASSLVGAEAFF
TRBD1	-	TRBJ1-2	TRBV3-1/TRBV3-2	TGTGCCAGCAGCCTCACACAGGGGGCGGCTGGCTACACCTTC	CASSLTQGAAGYTF
-	-	TRBJ2-3	TRBV3-1/TRBV3-2	TGTGCCAGCAGCAACCCGGGACACACAGATACGCAGTATTTT	CASSNPGHTDTQYF
TRBD2	-	TRBJ2-7	TRBV28	TGTGCCCTCTCCAAGGTGGGAGGGACCTACGAGCAGTACTTC	CALSKVGGTYEQYF
TRBD2	-	TRBJ2-1	TRBV20-1	TGCAGTGCGACTACTAGCGGCGGGCAGTTCTTC	CSATTSGGQFF
-	-	TRBJ1-5	TRBV28	TGTGCCAGCAGCGTCTCCAGGGGTGACGGCAATCAGCCCCAGCATTTT	CASSVSRGDGNQPQHF
-	-	TRBJ1-5	TRBV19	TGTGCCAGTAGTATAGGAGATCTCAATCAGCCCCAGCATTTT	CASSIGDLNQPQHF
TRBD1	-	TRBJ2-5	TRBV11-3	TGTGCCAGCAGCTTAGGCTGGACAGGGGGGGCTCAAGAGACCCAGTACTTC	CASSLGWTGGAQETQYF
-	-	TRBJ2-7	TRBV28	TGTGCCAGCAGGACAACGGGGGTCTACGAGCAGTACTTC	CASRTTGVYEQYF
-	-	TRBJ2-1	TRBV28	TGTGCCAGCAGGAGTCCGGGACTCCAGCGCAATGAGCAGTTCTTC	CASRSPGLQRNEQFF
TRBD1	-	TRBJ2-1	TRBV18	TGTGCCAGCTCACCACCGGGACAGGGGCAGTTCTTC	CASSPPGQGQFF
-	-	TRBJ1-2	TRBV15	TGTGCCACCAGCAGAGATCCAGGGCTTGGCTACACCTTC	CATSRDPGLGYTF
-	-	TRBJ2-5	TRBV27	TGTGCCAGCAAGCGGGCAGGCCAAGAGACCCAGTACTTC	CASKRAGQETQYF
TRBD2	-	TRBJ2-7	TRBV4-1	TGCGCCAGCAGTCCCGGACTAGCGGGACGATACGAGCAGTACTTC	CASSPGLAGRYEQYF
-	-	TRBJ1-5	TRBV4-1	TGCGCCAGCAGCCTTGGGGGGTATCAGCCCCAGCATTTT	CASSLGGYQPQHF
-	-	TRBJ2-1	TRBV9	TGTGCCAGCAGCGTAGAGAGGTTAAGCTCCTACAATGAGCAGTTCTTC	CASSVERLSSYNEQFF
TRBD2	-	TRBJ2-5	TRBV7-2	TGTGCCAGCATCCTTACTAGCGGGAGTTGGCGGACCCAGTACTTC	CASILTSGSWRTQYF
TRBD2	-	TRBJ2-1	TRBV27	TGTGCCAGCAGTTGGACTAGCGGGAGATATGAGCAGTTCTTC	CASSWTSGRYEQFF
-	-	TRBJ2-2	TRBV28	TGTGCCAGTCAACGGAGGGCGAACACCGGGGAGCTGTTTTTT	CASQRRANTGELFF
-	few	TRBJ2-7	TRBV14	TGTGCCAGCAGCCAAGCGGGTGCCTTCTCCTACGAGCAGTACTTC	CASSQAGAFSYEQYF
TRBD1	-	TRBJ2-2	TRBV5-1	TGCGCCAGCAGCTTGGGGTCAGGGGGCACCGGGGAGCTGTTTTTT	CASSLGSGGTGELFF
TRBD1	-	TRBJ1-5	TRBV2	TGTGCCAGCAGTTACAGGGGGGTGACGCCCCAGCATTTT	CASSYRGVTPQHF
-	-	TRBJ1-3	TRBV5-1	TGCGCCAGCAGCGGGGGGGTCGCTTCTGGAAACACCATATATTTT	CASSGGVASGNTIYF
-	few	TRBJ1-3	TRBV28	TGTGCCAGCAGCAACTTCGGGTATTCTGGAAACACCATATATTTT	CASSNFGYSGNTIYF
-	-	TRBJ2-7	TRBV2	TGTGCCAGCAGTTACAGGGTTGGGGAGCCGTACTTC	CASSYRVGEPYF
TRBD2	-	TRBJ2-5	TRBV27	TGTGCCAGCAGTTCCCTAGGGGAGGGCCTTCAAGAGACCCAGTACTTC	CASSSLGEGLQETQYF
-	-	TRBJ2-3	TRBV4-1	TGCGCCAGCAGCCAAGTTAGGGGGACGCAGTATTTT	CASSQVRGTQYF
TRBD1	-	TRBJ1-2	TRBV5-4	TGTGCCAGCAGCTCCGACGACAGGGGCTATGGCTACACCTTC	CASSSDDRGYGYTF
-	-	TRBJ1-2	TRBV28	TGTGCCAGCAGTTCCCCACAGGGCGTCTATGGCTACACCTTC	CASSSPQGVYGYTF
TRBD1	-	TRBJ1-4	TRBV19	TGTGCCAGTAGTATTGGGGCGACAGGGAGGGAAAAACTGTTTTTT	CASSIGATGREKLFF
TRBD2	-	TRBJ2-2	TRBV6-6	TGTGCCAGCAGGACTAGCGGAACCGGGGAGCTGTTTTTT	CASRTSGTGELFF
-	-	TRBJ2-1	TRBV2	TGTGCCAGCCTGACTACCCGCTATGAGCAGTTCTTC	CASLTTRYEQFF